Below are 6 T cell receptor beta chains sequenced from a single sample in a study of T cell clonality in common variable immunodeficiency. The table came from immunoSEQ multiplex PCR; TCRdb's copy has only in-frame clones and leaves some out. The sample presents tens of thousands of clones, none singletons. Material: peripheral blood mononuclear cells. These receptor sequences come from a person between 18 and 75 years old in good health.

Points on this clone: Coverage ceases 3 residues before the CDR3 finishes, and the germline J gene fills in the end. The rearrangement uses TRBV7-3 and TRBJ2-3, with 11 positions matching TRBD2. The CDR3 runs to 16 residues. CDR1 SGHTA and CDR2 FQGTGA come from the germline V gene. Germline trimming cut 1 base from V and 4 bases from J; bases unmatched to any gene: 4. The CDR3 spells CASSLMGSGGADTQYF. The sequenced part of the CDR3 DNA is TGTGCCAGCAGCTTAATGGGTAGCGGGGGGGCAGATACG.

This clone appeared a few times. The CDR3 end is not reached by the read, which stops 3 residues before it; the germline J gene fills it in. This chain connects TRBV7-9 to TRBJ1-1; 7 bases are shared with TRBD1. The CDR3 consists of 15 residues. Germline V gene sequence: CDR1 SEHNR, CDR2 FQNEAQ (reference sequence). After removal of 1 base from V and 6 bases from J, the junction contained 8 bases not matched to a gene. The CDR3 loop reads CASSLVTGKESEAFF. Incomplete CDR3 DNA: TGTGCCAGCAGCTTAGTGACAGGGAAGGAGTCTGAA. The full variable domain, with the rest looked up from reference TRBV7-9 and TRBJ1-1, is DTGVSQNPRHKITKRGQNVTFRCDPISEHNRLYWYRQTLGQGPEFLTYFQNEAQLEKSRLLSDRFSAERPKGSFSTLEIQRTEQGDSAMYLCASSLVTGKESEAFFGQGTRLTVV.

In its sample, this clone was seen many times. The read falls 3 residues short of the CDR3 end, and the missing part is taken from the germline J gene. The V and J genes are TRBV5-1 and TRBJ2-7; D is uncertain. Germline CDR1 SGHRS, CDR2 YFSETQ. This CDR3 region has 13 residues. Trimming left V 0 bases short and J 3 bases short, with 7 bases between. The CDR3 protein is CASSLGRNYEQYF. The part of the CDR3 DNA that was read is TGCGCCAGCAGCTTGGGCAGGAACTACGAG.

This clone appeared a few times. The read stops 3 residues short of the end of the CDR3; the missing end is completed from the germline J gene. This chain joins TRBV7-6 and TRBJ2-3; the match to TRBD2 covers 8 bases. V trimming: 3 bases; J trimming: 0 bases; junction bases outside the gene matches: 2. The germline CDR1 and CDR2 sequences are SGHVS and FNYEAQ. There are 15 residues in the CDR3. CDR3 amino acids: CASSLSGGSTDTQYF. The CDR3 bases that were read are TGTGCCAGCAGCTTGTCGGGGGGGAGCACAGATACG.

This clone showed up many times. Incomplete CDR3 DNA: TGTGCCAGCAGCTTGGCTAGGGACAGCAACTATGGC. Its protein is CASSLARDSNYG. Given in full, the CDR3 is CASSLARDSNYGYTF. J is TRBJ1-2 and V is TRBV5-6; the match to TRBD1 covers 7 bases. The DNA ends 3 residues before the CDR3 does, and the rest of the CDR3 is filled in from the germline J gene. The CDR3 contains 15 residues. V lost 0 bases and J lost 2; bases outside the gene matches: 4. Germline values: CDR1 SGHDT, CDR2 YYEEEE.

This clone was counted ten times or more. The read ends 3 residues early relative to the CDR3; the germline J gene fills the gap. V and J are TRBV5-1 and TRBJ2-1; 7 nucleotides match TRBD1. CDR1 and CDR2 (germline): SGHRS, YFSETQ. This CDR3 has 16 amino acids. With 0 bases clipped from V and 4 bases from J, the junction kept 7 bases outside the gene matches. Incomplete CDR3 DNA: TGCGCCAGCAGCTTGGATGCAGGGGGTTGGTACAATGAG. Translated: CASSLDAGGWYNE. The CDR3 in its entirety is CASSLDAGGWYNEQFF.